This T cell receptor beta chain was captured by sequencing in a study of shared clonotypes between healthy human individuals. Study conclusions and caveats: Clonotype sharing across a few donors was observed for around 5% of naive CD4 clonotypes. Generally, estimated richness proved larger in naive subsets than it did in memory subsets.

The run depth of the assay was deep. TCRdb's copy holds only in-frame clones and misses some; the assay was immunoSEQ multiplex PCR. Of 110,000 or so clones in the sample, about 70% were seen once. Regarding this clone: Its target is unknown.

The V end was cut by 3 bases, the J end by 6 bases, with 11 bases between. CDR1 is SGHAT and CDR2 is FQNNGV in the germline V gene. CDR3 length equals 13 residues. The chain joins TRBV11-2 to TRBJ1-2; the D is unclear. The specimen sequenced was memory CD8+ T cells sorted from blood. Indicated subset: CD45RO+ cells pooled with CCR7-negative TemRA cells. The TCR originated in a woman under 40 in good health. The DNA for the CDR3 is TGTGCCAGCAGCTTCGTCTGGAGAAATGGCTACACCTTC. Translated: CASSFVWRNGYTF.